This T cell receptor beta chain is from a study of shared clonotypes between healthy human individuals (dated by TCRdb to 2019 to 2021). General notes on the study: Two women and a few men aged 18 to 49 years were included in the cohort. For each donor, three plates each were used for CD4 naive and CD4 memory, two plates were used for CD8 naive, and one plate was used for CD8 memory. The study deeply sequenced blood TCR repertoires of five healthy adults to estimate repertoire size and the extent of clonotype sharing between individuals. Libraries were prepared and TCR repertoires were sequenced by different laboratories using diverse techniques, in order to increase sequencing depth and limit assay-specific biases. Between about 0.85 and 8.9 billion PBMCs per donor were obtained by leukapheresis.

The research as a whole found: Larger estimated clonotype richness was generally found for naive subsets than for memory subsets. Higher generation probabilities were observed for clonotypes shared by all four sorted-subset donors than for non-shared clonotypes. Sampling was restricted to blood, and TCR repertoires in tissues likely differ from the TCR repertoires found in blood. Incomplete sequencing was indicated by rarefaction of sorted-subset datasets, despite the large sequencing depth. Pairwise subsampling indicated that sequencing depth was expected to affect the degree of clonotype sharing among donors. When a few donors were compared, the shared fraction of clonotypes was 5% to 6.5% for naive CD4, about 4% for naive CD8, 2% to 2.5% for memory CD4, and around 0.4% for memory CD8. The genetic and exposure-history diversity represented was limited by the small number of donors.

CDR1 and CDR2 were assigned from the germline V gene as SGHAT and FQNNGV. V and J are trimmed by 2 bases and 10 bases, and the gene matches miss 5 bases of the junction. From the cysteine through the phenylalanine, the CDR3 covers 15 amino acids. CDR3 DNA only is kept here, 45 bases in frame from base 1. The donors were healthy, HIV-negative adults who had no recently reported acute infections or vaccinations. All donors were Caucasian adults living in Nashville, Tennessee, USA. CD4+ T cells were enriched by magnetic negative selection, after which naive cells were positively selected on CD45RA and the negative fraction was taken as the memory subset. After blood collection by leukapheresis, PBMCs were isolated using Ficoll-Histopaque density gradient centrifugation and then cryopreserved in the vapor phase of liquid nitrogen. Analytical flow cytometry was used to check the purity and quantity of each magnetically sorted T cell population. Genomic DNA was isolated from each sorted fraction and quantified by UV absorbance on a Nanodrop 2000c.

On this clone: This receptor's antigen is unknown. Per-base qualities were not stored, and no clone one base away is much larger.

Using the deep immunoSEQ assay, multiplex PCR amplified TCR CDR3 regions from genomic DNA. Extracted genomic DNA from each cell subset was spread evenly across all wells of several immunoSEQ 96-well plates, with each plate serving as a replicate. Each replicate PCR for sorted subsets received around 200 ng genomic DNA, equal to roughly 33,000 T cell genomes. Purified libraries were measured with a Qubit 3.0 fluorometer, size-checked on a Bioanalyzer 2100, and measured again with the KAPA Library Quantification kit. Each immunoSEQ 96-well plate was sequenced on its own single-read 150-cycle Illumina NextSeq 550 flow cell. The published analysis was carried out like this. Because the immunoSEQ output included only junctional sequences and no quality scores, the filtering could not be the same as the filtering used for full-length reads. To assign V/J genes and CDR3, sequences were annotated using PyIR, a Python wrapper for IgBLAST v1.9, with IMGT germline references. Reads were filtered out if the reads had weak V/J assignments (E-value above 1e-6), no CDR3, stop codons, out-of-frame junctions, or ambiguous translated residues. V3J clonotypes were defined by identical inferred V gene, J gene, and CDR3 amino acid sequence. Percentage overlap between repertoires was computed as shared unique clonotypes divided by the size of the smaller repertoire. Repertoire richness was assessed with RTK rarefaction, the Chao1 estimator, and Recon v2.1 estimates of unobserved clonotypes. OLGA was used to compute generation probabilities for all TCRbeta clonotypes that the gDNA method yielded from several donors. TCRdb's version of the immuneACCESS table is confined to in-frame rearrangements and falls short of the full clone set. An unresolved V gene accounts for under half of the shortfall where checked; the remainder is of unknown origin. V and J calls and clone size follow that table, whereas D and trimming were derived from the DNA. The sample data list more than 2 million clones, and roughly 94% of these were observed just once. The ten top clones hold roughly 0.13% of the sample.

Sequencing input: naive CD4+ T cells sorted from blood. According to the study, the label for this sample's cell subset or site signals: CD45RA+ positively selected. The V and J segments used are TRBV11-2 and TRBJ1-6, and TRBD1 aligns with 10 junction nucleotides. This sequence originates from a man between 18 and 29 years old in good health. The encoded CDR3 is CASSLTGTGVSPLHF. The DNA reads TGTGCCAGCAGCTTAACCGGGACAGGGGTGTCACCCCTCCACTTT.